Following are 7 T cell receptor beta chains from one sample sequenced in a study of blood T cell repertoires in COVID-19 (dated by TCRdb to 2018 to 2020). The receptor library was made with the immunoSEQ multiplex PCR assay. Drawn from immuneACCESS, this table holds only the in-frame rearrangements with V and J called that TCRdb kept. Clones are partly lost; checked studies trace under half to an unresolved V gene and leave the rest unexplained. Present in this sample are roughly 61,000 clones, approximately 91% of which were seen just once. Over 2% of the sample is held by the ten biggest clonotypes. The sample taken for sequencing was peripheral blood. The receptors here all came from a man between 60 and 75 years old with acute or convalescent COVID-19.

The V gene is TRBV4-2, the J gene TRBJ2-6; the match to TRBD2 covers 9 bases. Germline CDR1 reads LGHNA; CDR2 reads YNFKEQ. V was clipped by 0 bases and J by 0 bases; unmatched bases: 6. The CDR3 runs to 19 residues. CDR3 loop: CASSQDPLAGTSGANVLTF. The CDR3 DNA sequence: TGTGCCAGCAGCCAAGATCCCCTAGCGGGAACCTCTGGGGCCAACGTCCTGACTTTC.

The CDR3 region is CASSAIGSGTADTQYF. The CDR3 DNA reads TGTGCCAGCAGCGCAATAGGTAGCGGGACTGCAGATACGCAGTATTTT. The chain joins TRBV7-2 to TRBJ2-3; TRBD2 matches 8 bases. The germline V gene encodes CDR1 SGHTA and CDR2 FQGNSA. The ends lost 5 bases at V and 4 bases at J; junction bases unmatched: 11. The CDR3 length is 16 residues.

This clone was seen a single time. This chain connects TRBV5-4 to TRBJ2-1; D may be TRBD2 (6 bases). The CDR3 is 16 amino acids. The germline V and J ends were trimmed by 6 bases and 1 base, with 17 bases remaining between them. Per germline, CDR1 SGHNT and CDR2 YYREEE (reference sequence). CDR3 DNA: TGTGCCAGCACCCCCGCCCGGGGGAAATCCTACAATGAGCAGTTCTTC. This translates into CASTPARGKSYNEQFF.

The V and J genes are TRBV7-2 and TRBJ2-1; TRBD2 matches 8 bases. Germline V CDR1 and CDR2: SGHTA, FQGNSA. J was trimmed by 7 bases and V by 5 bases; bases with no gene match: 7. The CDR3 is made up of 14 amino acids. The CDR3 nucleotides are TGTGCCAGCAGCGGGCGGGGGGTTTATAATGAGCAGTTCTTC. It yields the protein CASSGRGVYNEQFF.

The rearrangement joins TRBV27 to TRBJ2-4; D is ambiguous. The CDR3 covers 20 residues. V was cut by 5 bases and J by 0 bases, with 26 bases left in between. Looked up from germline, CDR1 is MNHEY and CDR2 is SMNVEV (reference sequence). The CDR3 nucleotides are TGTGCCAGCAGTCTATTACCAACAGCCAACCAAGATCTAGCCAAAAACATTCAGTACTTC. Protein product: CASSLLPTANQDLAKNIQYF.

The rearrangement links TRBV6-5 to TRBJ1-1; TRBD1 matches 7 bases. The CDR3 has 13 residues. V lost 6 bases, J lost 4 bases, and 5 bases stayed unmatched. Germline V gene sequence: CDR1 MNHEY, CDR2 SVGAGI. The CDR3 region is CASRRDRPTEAFF. The CDR3 DNA reads as TGTGCCAGCAGACGGGACAGACCCACTGAAGCTTTCTTT.

This sequence joins TRBV30 and TRBJ2-3; 9 nucleotides align to TRBD2. The CDR3 length is 12 residues. CDR1 and CDR2 (germline): GTSNPN, SVGIG (reference sequence). Germline trimming cut 7 bases from V and 1 base from J; bases unmatched to any gene: 0. CDR3 amino acids: CASSGGTDTQYF. The CDR3 DNA sequence: TGTGCCTCTAGCGGGGGCACAGATACGCAGTATTTT.